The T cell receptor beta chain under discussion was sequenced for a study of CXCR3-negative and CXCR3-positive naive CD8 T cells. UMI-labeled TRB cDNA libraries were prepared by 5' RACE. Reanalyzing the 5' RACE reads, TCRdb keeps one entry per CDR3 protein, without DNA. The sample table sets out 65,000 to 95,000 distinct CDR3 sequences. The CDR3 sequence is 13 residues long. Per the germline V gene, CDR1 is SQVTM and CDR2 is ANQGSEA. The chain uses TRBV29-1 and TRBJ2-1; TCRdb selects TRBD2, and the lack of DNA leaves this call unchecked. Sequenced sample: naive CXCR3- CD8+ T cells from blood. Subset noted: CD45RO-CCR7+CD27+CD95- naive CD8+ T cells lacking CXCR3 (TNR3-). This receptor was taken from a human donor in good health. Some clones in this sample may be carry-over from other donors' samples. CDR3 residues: CSVAGGDYNEQFF.